The 16 T cell receptor beta chains listed next were all sequenced from one sample in a study of blood T cells in healthy people across ages. Alongside a J-beta primer mix, a sample-barcoded 5' primer served in a second PCR lasting roughly 7 to 12 cycles. TCRdb called the 5' RACE reads again in MiXCR, with one record for every CDR3 protein. The table lists about 570,000 distinct CDR3 sequences, 27% of them singletons. The sequenced material came from blood. Receptor source: an older woman in good health.

The rearrangement links TRBV9 to TRBJ1-2; D not resolved. The CDR3 runs to 14 residues. Trimming removed 4 bases from V and 1 base from J, with 11 bases in between. Germline V gene sequence: CDR1 SGDLS, CDR2 YYNGEE. CDR3 sequence (DNA): TGTGCCAGCAGCAACGGATTTGGTAACTATGGCTACACCTTC. It translates to CASSNGFGNYGYTF.

This clonotype was recorded many times. This chain joins TRBV7-2 and TRBJ2-2; a possible D gene is TRBD2 (6 bases). Germline V gene lookup returns CDR1 SGHTA and CDR2 FQGNSA. With 5 bases removed from V and 4 bases from J, the gap between germline ends came to 14 bases. There are 15 residues in the CDR3. The CDR3 sequence: CASSPQTGGTGELFF. CDR3 DNA sequence: TGTGCCAGCAGCCCACAGACCGGGGGCACCGGGGAGCTGTTTTTT.

The rearrangement joins TRBV5-1 to TRBJ1-1, with a possible D match to TRBD1 (5 bases). V lost 3 bases to trimming and J lost 1 base, with 10 bases between them. The CDR3 length is 14 residues. Germline CDR1 is SGHRS and CDR2 is YFSETQ. CDR3 loop: CASSSTQGNTEAFF. The CDR3 DNA reads TGCGCCAGCAGCTCGACCCAGGGGAACACTGAAGCTTTCTTT.

This chain uses TRBV4-3 with TRBJ2-7; D is uncertain. CDR1 is LGHNA, CDR2 YSLEER, per germline. V lost 1 base, J lost 3 bases, and 13 bases lay in between. The CDR3 runs to 15 residues. The CDR3 DNA sequence: TGCGCCAGCAGCCAAGCGTTAGTCTCAAACTACGAGCAGTACTTC. This sequence encodes CASSQALVSNYEQYF.

The chain is built from TRBV20-1 and TRBJ2-1; a possible D gene is TRBD2 (6 bases). The V end lost 5 bases, the J end lost 6 bases, and 17 bases lay between the germline ends. This CDR3 has 14 amino acids. The germline gives CDR1 DFQATT, CDR2 SNEGSKA (reference sequence). CDR3 protein: CSAPSLTSSNEQFF. CDR3 coding DNA: TGCAGTGCTCCCTCCCTGACTAGTTCCAATGAGCAGTTCTTC.

This clonotype turned up a few times. The junction differs from germline at one of its ends, possibly a read error. V and J are TRBV30 and TRBJ2-3, with D perhaps assigned TRBD1 or TRBD2 (5 bases each). There are 16 residues in the CDR3. Germline CDR1 is GTSNPN and CDR2 is SVGIG (reference sequence). CDR3 sequence: CAWSPSRDQGSDTQYF. CDR3 nucleotides: TGCGCCTGGAGTCCGTCCAGGGACCAGGGCTCAGATACGCAGTATTTT. Full variable domain (rest looked up from reference TRBV30 and TRBJ2-3): SQTIHQWPATLVQPVGSPLSLECTVEGTSNPNLYWYRQAAGRGLQLLFYSVGIGQISSEVPQNLSASRPQDRQFILSSKKLLLSDSGFYLCAWSPSRDQGSDTQYFGPGTRLTVL.

This clonotype was counted only a few times. This chain connects TRBV7-3 to TRBJ2-3; the match to TRBD1 covers 7 bases. Germline lookup yields CDR1 SGHTA and CDR2 FQGTGA. V lost 3 bases to trimming and J lost 2 bases; unmatched junction nucleotides: 5. The CDR3 runs to 15 residues. CDR3 coding DNA: TGTGCCAGCAGCTTGATAGGGGGCAACACAGATACGCAGTATTTT. It translates to CASSLIGGNTDTQYF.

This clonotype was counted between two and nine times. This chain joins TRBV5-1 and TRBJ2-5; 11 nucleotides agree with TRBD2. V shed 4 bases and J 2 bases; nucleotides not matched to a gene: 7. Germline assignment: CDR1 SGHRS and CDR2 YFSETQ. The CDR3 is made up of 16 amino acids. CDR3 DNA: TGCGCCAGCAGCACTAGCGGGGGCCTTTCACAAGAGACCCAGTACTTC. Translated, it gives CASSTSGGLSQETQYF.

This clonotype turned up a few times. The chain joins TRBV7-9 to TRBJ2-1; no firm D call. V was pared by 5 bases and J by 0 bases, with 8 bases between. This CDR3 is built from 14 residues. CDR1 and CDR2 (germline): SEHNR, FQNEAQ (reference sequence). The DNA of the CDR3 is TGTGCCAGCAGCGTACCAGACTCCTACAATGAGCAGTTCTTC. Translation gives CASSVPDSYNEQFF.

This clonotype was seen only a few times. This chain uses TRBV6-1 with TRBJ2-4, with a weak D call TRBD2 (6 bases). In germline, CDR1 is MNHNS, CDR2 SASEGT. This CDR3 is built from 13 residues. Trimming left V 4 bases short and J 9 bases short, with 13 bases between. The CDR3 region is CASSGAWGGIQYF. CDR3 DNA: TGTGCCAGCAGTGGAGCCTGGGGAGGCATTCAGTACTTC.

This clonotype was observed a few times. The rearrangement joins TRBV4-2 to TRBJ1-2, with D unclear. Germline assignment: CDR1 LGHNA and CDR2 YNFKEQ. The CDR3 covers 15 residues. V lost 2 bases and J lost 6, with 16 bases in between. This CDR3 reads CASSQLGRGRDGYTF. The CDR3 coding sequence is TGTGCCAGCAGCCAACTCGGACGGGGAAGAGATGGCTACACCTTC.

CDR3 bases: TGCGCCAGCAGCCAAGCTTCGCAGGGGTATAATGAAAAACTGTTTTTT. This codes for CASSQASQGYNEKLFF. The rearrangement uses TRBV4-3 and TRBJ1-4; tentatively, D is TRBD1 (6 bases). This CDR3 has 16 residues. V was clipped by 1 base and J by 4 bases, with 13 bases between them. CDR1 is LGHNA and CDR2 is YSLEER in the germline V gene.

V usage is TRBV7-2 and J usage is TRBJ2-7, with D tentatively TRBD2 (6 bases). The germline V and J ends were trimmed by 2 bases and 1 base, with 9 bases remaining between them. Germline V lookup: CDR1 SGHTA, CDR2 FQGNSA. The CDR3 has 14 residues. The CDR3 here is CASSLRTISYEQYF. CDR3 coding DNA: TGTGCCAGCAGCTTAAGGACTATTTCCTACGAGCAGTACTTC.

This clonotype was observed a few times. The chain uses TRBV2 and TRBJ1-2, with D perhaps matching TRBD1 (6 bases). The length of the CDR3 is 16 residues. Germline CDR1 reads SNHLY; CDR2 reads FYNNEI. V was clipped by 5 bases and J by 4 bases, with 20 bases between them. As DNA, the CDR3 is TGTGCCAGCAGTCCTAGTACAGGGCCCTCGCGCTATGGCTACACCTTC. Translation: CASSPSTGPSRYGYTF.

This clonotype was seen only a few times. Relative to the germline gene, one junction end is altered; a read error may explain this. The chain employs TRBV29-1 and TRBJ2-4; 7 positions match TRBD1. The CDR3 is 13 amino acids. Germline loops: CDR1 SQVTM, CDR2 ANQGSEA. The CDR3 DNA sequence: TGCAGCGTTGAACCGGACAGGAAAAGCATTCAGTACTTC. Translated: CSVEPDRKSIQYF.

The V and J genes are TRBV12-3 or TRBV12-4 and TRBJ1-4, with a tentative D call TRBD1 (6 bases). V dropped 3 bases and J dropped 5 bases, with 13 bases sitting between them. This CDR3 has 15 residues. The CDR3 DNA reads TGTGCCAGCAGTTTTCAGGGGTTCAAAAATGAAAAACTGTTTTTT. The encoded protein is CASSFQGFKNEKLFF.